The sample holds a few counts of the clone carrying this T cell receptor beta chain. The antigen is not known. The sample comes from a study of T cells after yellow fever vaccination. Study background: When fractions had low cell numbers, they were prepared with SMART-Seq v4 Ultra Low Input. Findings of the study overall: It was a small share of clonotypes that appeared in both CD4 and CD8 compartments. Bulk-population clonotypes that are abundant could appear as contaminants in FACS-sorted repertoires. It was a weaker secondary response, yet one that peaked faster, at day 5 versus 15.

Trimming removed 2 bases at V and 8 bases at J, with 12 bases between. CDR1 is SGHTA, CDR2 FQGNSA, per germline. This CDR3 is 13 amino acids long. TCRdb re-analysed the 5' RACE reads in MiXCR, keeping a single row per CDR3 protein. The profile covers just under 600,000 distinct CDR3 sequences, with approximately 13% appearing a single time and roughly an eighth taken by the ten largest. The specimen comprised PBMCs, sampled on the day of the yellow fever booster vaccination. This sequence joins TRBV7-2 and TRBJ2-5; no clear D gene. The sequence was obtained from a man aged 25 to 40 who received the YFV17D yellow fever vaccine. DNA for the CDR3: TGTGCCAGCAGCTTAACCCCCCAACGAACCCAGTACTTC. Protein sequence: CASSLTPQRTQYF.